These T cell receptor beta chains were read from a single sample in a study of shared T cell receptors in the human thymus. Some clones are missing from TCRdb's copy, which holds only in-frame ones; the method was immunoSEQ multiplex PCR. The data contain about 710,000 clones, around 87% of them seen just once; the ten biggest clones take up more than 0.009%. These data also formed part of another study, on human thymus T cells.

What was sequenced was thymocytes. The receptor source for this set is a boy under two years old with a congenital heart defect. Both conserved end residues are part of each CDR3. The D gene is left open where the match is weak. The size entry is marked missing in some rows and otherwise reads once, few, many or a size class.

J: TRBJ2-7
length: 13
size: few
V: TRBV5-6
D: .
DNA: TGTGCCAGCAGCCGAGGGACTGCCTACGAGCAGTACTTC
CDR3: CASSRGTAYEQYF

J: TRBJ1-1
length: 16
size: .
V: TRBV28
D: .
DNA: TGTGCCAGCAGCTTCCCTGGAGTCCCTGGGAACACTGAAGCTTTCTTT
CDR3: CASSFPGVPGNTEAFF

J: TRBJ2-3
length: 14
size: .
V: TRBV6-1
D: TRBD2
DNA: TGTGCCAGCTCCCTAGCGGGAGGGCCGGATACGCAGTATTTT
CDR3: CASSLAGGPDTQYF

J: TRBJ1-2
length: 16
size: .
V: TRBV7-9
D: .
DNA: TGTGCCAGCAGCTTCGGAGGGCTTCTAACTCACTATGGCTACACCTTC
CDR3: CASSFGGLLTHYGYTF

J: TRBJ1-1
length: 16
size: .
V: TRBV15
D: .
DNA: TGTGCCACCAGCAGGAAAAGTACAGGGCCGGCCACTGAAGCTTTCTTT
CDR3: CATSRKSTGPATEAFF

J: TRBJ1-4
length: 16
size: .
V: TRBV5-8
D: .
DNA: TGTGCCAGCAGCTTGGGAAACAGGGAAGCTAATGAAAAACTGTTTTTT
CDR3: CASSLGNREANEKLFF

J: TRBJ1-2
length: 12
size: .
V: TRBV18
D: .
DNA: TGTGCCAGCTCACCAAACACCTATGGCTACACCTTC
CDR3: CASSPNTYGYTF

J: TRBJ1-5
length: 15
size: .
V: TRBV16
D: .
DNA: TGTGCCAGCAGCCCTTCGGAGATCGGCAATCAGCCCCAGCATTTT
CDR3: CASSPSEIGNQPQHF

J: TRBJ2-5
length: 15
size: few
V: TRBV29-1
D: TRBD1
DNA: TGCAGCGTTGAAGAGGACAGGTCCCATCAAGAGACCCAGTACTTC
CDR3: CSVEEDRSHQETQYF

J: TRBJ1-4
length: 14
size: .
V: TRBV19
D: .
DNA: TGTGCCACTTCACGGGACTTATCTAATGAAAAACTGTTTTTT
CDR3: CATSRDLSNEKLFF

J: TRBJ1-1
length: 13
size: .
V: TRBV15
D: TRBD1
DNA: TGTGCCACGACCGGACAGGGGAACACTGAAGCTTTCTTT
CDR3: CATTGQGNTEAFF

J: TRBJ2-7
length: 12
size: .
V: TRBV28
D: TRBD1
DNA: TGTGCCAGCACGGGACAGACCTACGAGCAGTACTTC
CDR3: CASTGQTYEQYF

J: TRBJ2-1
length: 19
size: .
V: TRBV27
D: TRBD2
DNA: TGTGCCAGCAGTCGATACAGGGGGCATGGACTAGCGGGAGTGGACGAGCAGTTCTTC
CDR3: CASSRYRGHGLAGVDEQFF

J: TRBJ1-1
length: 13
size: .
V: TRBV18
D: .
DNA: TGTGCCAGCTCAAAATACATGAACACTGAAGCTTTCTTT
CDR3: CASSKYMNTEAFF

J: TRBJ1-4
length: 14
size: .
V: TRBV14
D: .
DNA: TGTGCCAGCAGCCAAGGACAGTTTAATGAAAAACTGTTTTTT
CDR3: CASSQGQFNEKLFF

J: TRBJ1-5
length: 14
size: .
V: TRBV6-5
D: TRBD1
DNA: TGTGCCAGCAGTGGTCCCGGGACAGGGCGCGTTAGGCATTTT
CDR3: CASSGPGTGRVRHF

J: TRBJ1-2
length: 15
size: .
V: TRBV2
D: TRBD1
DNA: TGTGCCAGCCGGCTTGGGACAGGCGACCACTATGGCTACACCTTC
CDR3: CASRLGTGDHYGYTF

J: TRBJ2-3
length: 16
size: .
V: TRBV9
D: .
DNA: TGTGCCAGCAGCGGAGACCCCATAGTAGACAGGTGCGGGCAGTATTTT
CDR3: CASSGDPIVDRCGQYF

J: TRBJ2-1
length: 19
size: .
V: TRBV15
D: TRBD2
DNA: TGTGCCACCAGCAGAGATACCGTGGGACTAGCGACACGGGGCAATGAGCAGTTCTTC
CDR3: CATSRDTVGLATRGNEQFF

J: TRBJ2-1
length: 16
size: .
V: TRBV18
D: .
DNA: TGTGCCAGCTCCCCCCTCCGGGCGGGATTCTACAATGAGCAGTTCTTC
CDR3: CASSPLRAGFYNEQFF

J: TRBJ2-3
length: 13
size: .
V: TRBV6-4
D: .
DNA: TGTGCCAGCAGTGTTTCCCGGTTAGATACGCAGTATTTT
CDR3: CASSVSRLDTQYF

J: TRBJ2-4
length: 14
size: .
V: TRBV6-1
D: .
DNA: TGTGCCAGCAGTGATCCGGGGGCCAAAAACATTCAGTACTTC
CDR3: CASSDPGAKNIQYF

J: TRBJ2-3
length: 14
size: .
V: TRBV19
D: TRBD2
DNA: TGTGCCAGTATCGAGCGGGAGGGCACAGATACGCAGTATTTT
CDR3: CASIEREGTDTQYF

J: TRBJ2-5
length: 16
size: .
V: TRBV4-1
D: TRBD2
DNA: TGCGCCAGCAGCCAAGGTCAGCGGGGGGACCAAGAGACCCAGTACTTC
CDR3: CASSQGQRGDQETQYF

J: TRBJ2-7
length: 15
size: .
V: TRBV14
D: .
DNA: TGTGCCAGCAGCCAAGGGCTAGCTAGCGTTCACGAGCAGTACTTC
CDR3: CASSQGLASVHEQYF

J: TRBJ1-3
length: 19
size: few
V: TRBV19
D: .
DNA: TGTGCCAGTAGTATAGAGGTTCGGACAAAGGAAATTTCTGGAAACACCATATATTTT
CDR3: CASSIEVRTKEISGNTIYF

J: TRBJ1-3
length: 15
size: .
V: TRBV12-5
D: TRBD1
DNA: TGTGCTAGTGGTTCCGTGACAGGGGGGGCCTACACCATATATTTT
CDR3: CASGSVTGGAYTIYF

J: TRBJ2-3
length: 14
size: .
V: TRBV19
D: TRBD1
DNA: TGTGCCAGTAGTAGCAGGGACAGTCCAGATACGCAGTATTTT
CDR3: CASSSRDSPDTQYF

J: TRBJ1-2
length: 16
size: few
V: TRBV4-3
D: .
DNA: TGCGCCAGCAGCCAAGCAGCTCAGGGTGGTCACTATGGCTACACCTTC
CDR3: CASSQAAQGGHYGYTF

J: TRBJ2-7
length: 14
size: .
V: TRBV5-6
D: .
DNA: TGTGCCAGCAGCTCCCCCGGTGGGAGAGTCGAGCAGTACTTC
CDR3: CASSSPGGRVEQYF

J: TRBJ2-5
length: 16
size: .
V: TRBV4-3
D: .
DNA: TGCGCCAGCAGCCAAGATAGTGGGACTTGCCAAAAGACCCAGTACTTC
CDR3: CASSQDSGTCQKTQYF

J: TRBJ2-7
length: 14
size: .
V: TRBV5-1
D: .
DNA: TGCGCCAGCAGGTTGGAGAGGAATCCCTACGAGCAGTACTTC
CDR3: CASRLERNPYEQYF

J: TRBJ2-7
length: 16
size: .
V: TRBV5-4
D: TRBD1
DNA: TGTGCCAGCAGCTTGGCCACAGGGGCAAAAAAGTACGAGCAGTACTTC
CDR3: CASSLATGAKKYEQYF

J: TRBJ2-1
length: 15
size: few
V: TRBV5-1
D: TRBD2
DNA: TGCGCCAGCAGCCCTGAGCGGGAGACCTACAATGAGCAGTTCTTC
CDR3: CASSPERETYNEQFF

J: TRBJ2-7
length: 15
size: .
V: TRBV28
D: .
DNA: TGTGCCAGCAGTTTTGGTAAAACAGAATCCTACGAGCAGTACTTC
CDR3: CASSFGKTESYEQYF

J: TRBJ2-3
length: 17
size: .
V: TRBV7-6
D: .
DNA: TGTGCCAGCAGCTTAGAAGTAGGAGCGGCAAGCACAGATACGCAGTATTTT
CDR3: CASSLEVGAASTDTQYF

J: TRBJ2-7
length: 16
size: .
V: TRBV4-1
D: .
DNA: TGCGCCAGCAGCCAAGAGGGGCCAGATCTCTCCTACGAGCAGTACTTC
CDR3: CASSQEGPDLSYEQYF

J: TRBJ2-3
length: 18
size: .
V: TRBV14
D: TRBD1
DNA: TGTGCCAGCAGCCAACACCCCAGACAGGGTTCTAGCACAGATACGCAGTATTTT
CDR3: CASSQHPRQGSSTDTQYF

J: TRBJ2-7
length: 13
size: .
V: TRBV13
D: .
DNA: TGTGCCAGCAGCCCCAGGGTGAGTTACGAGCAGTACTTC
CDR3: CASSPRVSYEQYF

J: TRBJ2-1
length: 16
size: .
V: TRBV14
D: TRBD2
DNA: TGTGCCAGCAGCCAGGTCCGACTAGCAGAATACAATGAGCAGTTCTTC
CDR3: CASSQVRLAEYNEQFF

J: TRBJ1-5
length: 13
size: .
V: TRBV19
D: .
DNA: TGTGCCAGTAGTATTTTTGCGGTCGAACCCCAGCATTTT
CDR3: CASSIFAVEPQHF

J: TRBJ1-6
length: 16
size: .
V: TRBV28
D: .
DNA: TGTGCCAGCAGTTTAGTAACGAGCTCCTATAATTCACCCCTCCACTTT
CDR3: CASSLVTSSYNSPLHF

J: TRBJ2-5
length: 15
size: .
V: TRBV25-1
D: TRBD2
DNA: TGTGCCAGCAGTGGACCGGGACTAGCGGAAGAGACCCAGTACTTC
CDR3: CASSGPGLAEETQYF

J: TRBJ2-2
length: 17
size: .
V: TRBV4-3
D: TRBD2
DNA: TGCGCCAGCAGCCAAGTTTGGACTAGCGGGAGGGACGGGGAGCTGTTTTTT
CDR3: CASSQVWTSGRDGELFF

J: TRBJ2-7
length: 15
size: .
V: TRBV5-6
D: TRBD1
DNA: TGTGCCAGCAGCTTGGCGACAGGGTGGGCCTACGAGCAGTACTTC
CDR3: CASSLATGWAYEQYF

J: TRBJ1-1
length: 13
size: .
V: TRBV11-2
D: .
DNA: TGTGCCAGCAGCTTACGGGAGAACACTGAAGCTTTCTTT
CDR3: CASSLRENTEAFF

J: TRBJ2-7
length: 15
size: once
V: TRBV27
D: TRBD1
DNA: TGTGCCAGCAGTCCCTCGCCAGGGGGCCTATTCGAGCAGTACTTC
CDR3: CASSPSPGGLFEQYF

J: TRBJ2-7
length: 13
size: .
V: TRBV11-3
D: .
DNA: TGTGCCAGCAGCCCAACCAGAGGGCGCGAGCAGTACTTC
CDR3: CASSPTRGREQYF

J: TRBJ2-4
length: 16
size: .
V: TRBV28
D: TRBD1
DNA: TGTGCCAGCAGTTTCGGACAGGGGGCTGCCAAAAACATTCAGTACTTC
CDR3: CASSFGQGAAKNIQYF

J: TRBJ2-2
length: 17
size: .
V: TRBV11-3
D: TRBD2
DNA: TGTGCCAGCAGTTCCCATTACGCGGGAGGGCCTATCGGGGAGCTGTTTTTT
CDR3: CASSSHYAGGPIGELFF

J: TRBJ1-1
length: 15
size: once
V: TRBV25-1
D: TRBD1
DNA: TGTGCCAGCAGGGAGACGGACAGGGAGAACACTGAAGCTTTCTTT
CDR3: CASRETDRENTEAFF

J: TRBJ1-6
length: 14
size: once
V: TRBV4-1
D: .
DNA: TGCGCCAGCAGCCAAGCTCCAGGGAATTCACCCCTCCACTTT
CDR3: CASSQAPGNSPLHF

J: TRBJ2-2
length: 14
size: .
V: TRBV2
D: .
DNA: TGTGCCAGCAGTCGTGACTCTCGTAACGGGGAGCTGTTTTTT
CDR3: CASSRDSRNGELFF